These T cell receptor beta chains were read from a single sample in a study of control samples from healthy donors and cancer patients. Clones were sequenced by immunoSEQ multiplex PCR, and TCRdb holds only the in-frame ones, with some missing. Of around 130,000 clones in the sample, roughly 90% were seen once. The source material was PBMCs. The source is a man in his forties or fifties with head and neck cancer. CDR3s include the opening cysteine and the closing phenylalanine or tryptophan. Fields, in order: V gene, D gene, clone size, J gene, CDR3 protein, CDR3 DNA. D genes are given only for firm matches. Size is omitted from some rows. Given values are once, few, many or a class for expanded clones.

TRBV6-5	TRBD1	.	TRBJ2-2	CASRTGQTGELFF	TGTGCCAGCCGGACAGGGCAAACCGGGGAGCTGTTTTTT
TRBV28	TRBD1	.	TRBJ1-1	CASSSQGGLAAFF	TGTGCCAGCAGTTCCCAGGGGGGACTAGCAGCTTTCTTT
TRBV28	TRBD1	.	TRBJ1-1	CASTTGGRNTEAFF	TGTGCCAGCACTACAGGGGGGAGGAACACTGAAGCTTTCTTT
TRBV7-9	TRBD1	.	TRBJ2-3	CASSLGQGRTDTQYF	TGTGCCAGCAGCTTAGGACAGGGCCGCACAGATACGCAGTATTTT
TRBV6-1	TRBD1	.	TRBJ1-5	CASSGGSQGPLPYSNQPQHF	TGTGCCAGCAGTGGGGGGTCACAGGGGCCGTTACCATATAGCAATCAGCCCCAGCATTTT
TRBV7-2	.	.	TRBJ2-3	CASSTETDTQYF	TGTGCCAGCAGCACCGAGACGGATACGCAGTATTTT
TRBV9	.	.	TRBJ2-5	CASSFSGEGERETQYF	TGTGCCAGCAGCTTCTCCGGGGAAGGAGAAAGAGAGACCCAGTACTTC
TRBV29-1	.	.	TRBJ2-3	CSVESYADTQYF	TGCAGCGTTGAAAGCTACGCGGATACGCAGTATTTT
TRBV20-1	TRBD1	once	TRBJ2-7	CSAAQGNEQYF	TGCAGTGCAGCACAGGGGAACGAGCAGTACTTC
TRBV28	TRBD1	.	TRBJ1-5	CASSSLTAGDSLNQPQHF	TGTGCCAGCAGTTCATTAACCGCGGGGGACAGCTTAAATCAGCCCCAGCATTTT
TRBV7-9	.	.	TRBJ2-1	CASSSAGGDNEQFF	TGTGCCAGCAGCTCGGCAGGGGGGGACAATGAGCAGTTCTTC
TRBV21-1	.	.	TRBJ2-2	CASSERGTSGPANTGELFF	TGTGCCAGCAGCGAAAGAGGGACTAGCGGCCCCGCAAACACCGGGGAGCTGTTTTTT
TRBV27	.	.	TRBJ1-5	CASSLQGGGQPQHF	TGTGCCAGCAGTTTACAGGGAGGGGGGCAGCCCCAGCATTTT
TRBV5-6	.	once	TRBJ2-7	CASSLAVGDEQYF	TGTGCCAGCAGCTTGGCCGTGGGGGACGAGCAGTACTTC
TRBV19	TRBD2	.	TRBJ2-1	CASGLAGGFLVF	TGTGCCAGTGGACTAGCGGGAGGATTTTTGGTCTTC
TRBV11-3	TRBD2	.	TRBJ2-7	CASSLGLAGEQYF	TGTGCCAGCAGCTTGGGACTAGCGGGAGAGCAGTACTTC
TRBV5-1	TRBD1	.	TRBJ1-1	CASSPALGQGYTEAFF	TGCGCCAGCAGCCCCGCCCTAGGACAGGGTTACACTGAAGCTTTCTTT
TRBV5-1	TRBD1	.	TRBJ1-1	CASSKTGENTEAFF	TGCGCCAGCAGCAAGACAGGGGAGAACACTGAAGCTTTCTTT
TRBV11-2	.	.	TRBJ2-3	CASSGFLDSWTDTQYF	TGTGCCAGCAGCGGGTTTTTGGATTCGTGGACAGATACGCAGTATTTT
TRBV29-1	TRBD1	.	TRBJ1-1	CSVEEQGVGDTEAFF	TGCAGCGTTGAAGAACAGGGGGTTGGGGACACTGAAGCTTTCTTT
TRBV27	.	.	TRBJ1-3	CASSLARAGNTIYF	TGTGCCAGCAGTTTAGCTCGTGCGGGAAACACCATATATTTT
TRBV28	TRBD2	.	TRBJ2-1	CASSFASGIDPSDEQFF	TGTGCCAGCAGTTTTGCTAGCGGGATAGACCCCTCGGATGAGCAGTTCTTC
TRBV5-1	TRBD2	.	TRBJ2-5	CASSFAPSGQETQYF	TGCGCCAGCAGCTTTGCCCCTAGCGGCCAAGAGACCCAGTACTTC
TRBV24-1	TRBD1	.	TRBJ1-5	CATSDPDRGSGQPQHF	TGTGCCACCAGTGATCCCGACAGGGGCTCAGGGCAGCCCCAGCATTTT
TRBV6-5	.	.	TRBJ2-5	CASKSEGWGETQYF	TGTGCCAGCAAGTCGGAGGGATGGGGAGAGACCCAGTACTTC
TRBV27	.	.	TRBJ1-4	CASRMRGSEKLFF	TGTGCCAGCAGGATGAGGGGTAGCGAAAAACTGTTTTTT
TRBV14	.	.	TRBJ2-1	CASSRRDQPNEQFF	TGTGCCAGCAGCCGACGTGACCAGCCTAATGAGCAGTTCTTC
TRBV18	TRBD2	.	TRBJ2-2	CASSSRLAGGPDTGELFF	TGTGCCAGCTCATCCCGCCTAGCGGGAGGGCCGGACACCGGGGAGCTGTTTTTT
TRBV10-3	.	.	TRBJ2-1	CAISESGGGEQFF	TGTGCCATCAGTGAGTCGGGGGGCGGCGAGCAGTTCTTC
TRBV5-4	TRBD1	.	TRBJ2-7	CASSGPGQGDEQYF	TGTGCCAGCAGCGGCCCGGGACAGGGTGACGAGCAGTACTTC
TRBV2	.	.	TRBJ2-5	CASSPGAETQYF	TGTGCCAGCAGTCCAGGGGCAGAGACCCAGTACTTC
TRBV5-1	.	.	TRBJ2-7	CASSFGYEQYF	TGCGCCAGCAGCTTCGGGTACGAGCAGTACTTC
TRBV5-1	.	.	TRBJ2-7	CASSLDLQGPYEQYF	TGCGCCAGCAGCTTGGACCTACAGGGACCTTACGAGCAGTACTTC
TRBV7-2	TRBD1	few	TRBJ2-1	CASSISGTAPQQFF	TGTGCCAGCAGCATTTCCGGGACAGCCCCTCAGCAGTTCTTC
TRBV3-1/TRBV3-2	TRBD2	.	TRBJ2-1	CASSQVEGGEKHNEQFF	TGTGCCAGCAGCCAAGTAGAGGGAGGGGAGAAACACAATGAGCAGTTCTTC
TRBV27	.	.	TRBJ2-5	CASRSGNQETQYF	TGTGCCAGCAGATCAGGGAACCAAGAGACCCAGTACTTC
TRBV19	TRBD1	.	TRBJ2-7	CASSTTGTGERYEQYF	TGTGCCAGTAGTACTACCGGGACAGGGGAAAGATACGAGCAGTACTTC
TRBV2	.	.	TRBJ1-1	CASSLQELNTEAFF	TGTGCCAGCTCCCTACAGGAGCTTAACACTGAAGCTTTCTTT
TRBV19	TRBD2	.	TRBJ2-1	CASSSSGSNEQFF	TGTGCCAGTAGTTCTAGCGGGAGCAATGAGCAGTTCTTC
TRBV19	TRBD2	.	TRBJ2-1	CASSKASGWGSGEQFF	TGTGCCAGTAGTAAGGCTAGCGGGTGGGGCAGCGGTGAGCAGTTCTTC